The clone carrying this T cell receptor (beta chain) was detected a few times. The data are from a study of blood T cell repertoires in COVID-19. Unmatched junction bases numbered 10, after V lost 4 bases and J lost 3 bases. CDR1 is SGDLS and CDR2 is YYNGEE in the germline V gene. This CDR3 contains 16 residues. Original data processing: Using reference gene primer amplification, nucleated cell counts were estimated. TCRdb keeps only in-frame clones here, not all; method: immunoSEQ multiplex PCR. V and J calls and clone size follow that table, whereas D and trimming were derived from the DNA. The sample lists about 81,000 clones, 91% occurring once.

The source is a woman aged 45-65 years in a cohort sampled during active COVID-19. Specimen: peripheral blood. The rearrangement uses TRBV9 and TRBJ2-3; 8 bases align to TRBD1. DNA for the CDR3: TGTGCCAGCAGCCCGTCCGGACAGGGAAGGACAGATACGCAGTATTTT. Protein: CASSPSGQGRTDTQYF.